A selection of T cell receptor beta chains follows, all from one sample in a study of blood T cell repertoires in COVID-19. The method was immunoSEQ multiplex PCR; TCRdb's version includes in-frame clones alone and lacks a portion of them. Of about 180,000 clones in the sample, 88% were seen once. Sequencing used PBMCs or T cells enriched from blood (not recorded which). All receptors derive from a woman aged 18-29 years who had recovered from COVID-19. CDR3s include the opening cysteine and the closing phenylalanine or tryptophan. The order of the fields is clone size, V gene, D gene, J gene, CDR3 DNA, CDR3 protein. D genes are given only for firm matches. Size tells how often a clone was seen (once, few, many) or the class of an expanded clone, and some rows leave it out.

>-|TRBV9|TRBD2|TRBJ2-7
TGTGCCAGCAGCCCCCCAAGGGGTTCCGGGACTAGCGGGGGGAACTACGAGCAGTACTTC
CASSPPRGSGTSGGNYEQYF
>-|TRBV30|-|TRBJ1-2
TGTGCCTGGAGTGGGCAGGGTTACTACACCTTC
CAWSGQGYYTF
>-|TRBV25-1|-|TRBJ2-7
TGTGCCAGCAGTTTCGGGGGAGCCTACGAGCAGTACTTC
CASSFGGAYEQYF
>-|TRBV7-9|TRBD1|TRBJ2-5
TGTGCCAGCAGCTCAAACCTTGGGACAGGAGGAGAGACCCAGTACTTC
CASSSNLGTGGETQYF
>-|TRBV24-1|TRBD1|TRBJ1-2
TGTGCCACCAGCGAGACAGGGCACAGTGGCTACACCTTC
CATSETGHSGYTF
>-|TRBV19|TRBD2|TRBJ2-7
TGTGCCAGTGGGGGACCGGGACTAGCGGGAGGCTTCTCCTACGAGCAGTACTTC
CASGGPGLAGGFSYEQYF
>-|TRBV12-3/TRBV12-4|TRBD2|TRBJ2-5
TGTGCCTGCCACCGGGGGGGAGAGACCCAGTACTTC
CACHRGGETQYF
>-|TRBV4-2|-|TRBJ1-2
TGTGCCAGCAGCCAAGGGAGTGGCTACACCTTC
CASSQGSGYTF
>-|TRBV27|-|TRBJ1-4
TGTGCCAGCGCGCTCAGTCAGGGGCGCGATGAAAAACTGTTTTTT
CASALSQGRDEKLFF
>-|TRBV2|-|TRBJ1-1
TGTGCCAGCAGACGAATGGGGGCGAACACTGAAGCTTTCTTT
CASRRMGANTEAFF
>-|TRBV28|TRBD1|TRBJ1-3
TGTGCCAGCAGTTGGAACAGGGGACCGGGTGGAAACACCATATATTTT
CASSWNRGPGGNTIYF
>few|TRBV2|-|TRBJ1-2
TGTGCCAGCAGTAGAGAAGGGACTGTGGAGGGCTACACCTTC
CASSREGTVEGYTF
>-|TRBV15|-|TRBJ1-4
TGTGCCACCAGCAGGGCGGACAATTCCCGGGAAAAACTGTTTTTT
CATSRADNSREKLFF
>-|TRBV28|TRBD1|TRBJ1-5
TGTGCCAGCAGTTTTATAGGGACAGACAATCAGCCCCAGCATTTT
CASSFIGTDNQPQHF
>many|TRBV19|-|TRBJ1-1
TGTGCCAGTAGGCCGACAGCTAAGAACACTGAAGCTTTCTTT
CASRPTAKNTEAFF
>-|TRBV5-6|-|TRBJ1-4
TGTGCCAGCAGCCGGACAGAGGGGAATGAAAAACTGTTTTTT
CASSRTEGNEKLFF
>-|TRBV4-2|TRBD1|TRBJ1-1
TGTGCCAGCAGCACTCCCGGGACAGAGAACACTGAAGCTTTCTTT
CASSTPGTENTEAFF
>-|TRBV6-5|TRBD2|TRBJ2-2
TGTGCCAGCACCCTCGGGGGGGGGCCTATCGGGGAGCTGTTTTTT
CASTLGGGPIGELFF
>-|TRBV5-1|TRBD2|TRBJ2-7
TGCGCCAGCAGCTTATCAGGCGGGAGCTACGAGCAGTACTTC
CASSLSGGSYEQYF
>-|TRBV4-2|-|TRBJ2-1
TGTGCCAGCAGCCACGTTAGTTCCTACAATGAGCAGTTCTTC
CASSHVSSYNEQFF
>-|TRBV5-1|-|TRBJ1-1
TGCGCCAGCAGCTTGGTTGGGGGCAACACTGAAGCTTTCTTT
CASSLVGGNTEAFF
>once|TRBV19|TRBD2|TRBJ2-2
TGTGCCAGTAGTATACGGTCTAGCGGGGGCGGGGAGCTGTTTTTT
CASSIRSSGGGELFF
>-|TRBV12-2|-|TRBJ1-5
TGTGCAAGTCGCTTAGTACTGACAGTCCGCTCCTTTCATCAGCCCCAGCATTTT
CASRLVLTVRSFHQPQHF
>-|TRBV19|-|TRBJ1-3
TGTGCCAGTATCGGGCCAGGGTCGGCTGGAAACACCATATATTTT
CASIGPGSAGNTIYF
>-|TRBV10-3|TRBD2|TRBJ2-1
TGTGCCATCGGGGGGACTAGCGGGGGCAATGAGCAGTTCTTC
CAIGGTSGGNEQFF
>-|TRBV5-8|TRBD1|TRBJ1-4
TGTGCCAGCAGCCCAGGGGGGCCCTTAGAAAAACTGTTTTTT
CASSPGGPLEKLFF
>-|TRBV12-5|TRBD1|TRBJ2-4
TGTGCTAGGGGACAGGCCGCGGGCATTCAGTACTTC
CARGQAAGIQYF
>-|TRBV6-5|-|TRBJ1-6
TGTGCCAGCAGTTACCGGTACCATTCACCCCTCCACTTT
CASSYRYHSPLHF
>-|TRBV20-1|-|TRBJ1-2
TGCAGTGCGAGTGCAGGTTATGGCTACACCTTC
CSASAGYGYTF
>-|TRBV28|-|TRBJ1-5
TGTGCCAGCAGTCCCTTCGCGGGGTTCCAGCCCCAGCATTTT
CASSPFAGFQPQHF
>-|TRBV28|TRBD2|TRBJ2-3
TGTGCCAGCAGTCTGTTAGGAGGGGACTATAATACGCAGTATTTT
CASSLLGGDYNTQYF
>-|TRBV12-3/TRBV12-4|-|TRBJ1-5
TGTGCCAGCAGTTTAGCTGGGGGCATGCCCCAGCATTTT
CASSLAGGMPQHF
>-|TRBV6-5|TRBD1|TRBJ1-2
TGTGCCAGCAGAACTCCGGGACAGGGTGGCTATGGCTACACCTTC
CASRTPGQGGYGYTF
>-|TRBV30|-|TRBJ2-3
TGTGCCTGGAGCCAACAGGGAACTCGCACAGATACGCAGTATTTT
CAWSQQGTRTDTQYF
>-|TRBV27|-|TRBJ1-5
TGTGCCAGCAGTTTATCATTCCAGGGTGGAAATCAGCCCCAGCATTTT
CASSLSFQGGNQPQHF
>-|TRBV18|-|TRBJ2-2
TGTGCCAGCTCACCGTGGGGGGGCGCGAACACCGGGGAGCTGTTTTTT
CASSPWGGANTGELFF
>-|TRBV28|-|TRBJ1-5
TGTGCCAGCAGTTTGTTCGGGAAGTGGGTCGATCAGCCCCAGCATTTT
CASSLFGKWVDQPQHF